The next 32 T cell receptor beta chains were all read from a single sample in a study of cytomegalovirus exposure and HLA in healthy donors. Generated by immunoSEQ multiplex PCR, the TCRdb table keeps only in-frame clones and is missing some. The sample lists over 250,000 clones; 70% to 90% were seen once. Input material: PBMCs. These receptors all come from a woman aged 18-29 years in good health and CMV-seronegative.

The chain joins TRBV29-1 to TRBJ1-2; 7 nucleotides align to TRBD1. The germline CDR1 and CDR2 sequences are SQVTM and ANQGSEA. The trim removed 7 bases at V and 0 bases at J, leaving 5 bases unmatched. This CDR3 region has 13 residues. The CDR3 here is CSGYTGANYGYTF. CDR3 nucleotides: TGCAGCGGATACACAGGGGCTAACTATGGCTACACCTTC.

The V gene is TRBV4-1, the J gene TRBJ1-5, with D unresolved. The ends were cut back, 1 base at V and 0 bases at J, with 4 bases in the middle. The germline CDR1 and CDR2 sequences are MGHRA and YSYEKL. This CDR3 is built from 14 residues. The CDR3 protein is CASSQAYSNQPQHF. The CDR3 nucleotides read TGCGCCAGCAGCCAAGCTTATAGCAATCAGCCCCAGCATTTT.

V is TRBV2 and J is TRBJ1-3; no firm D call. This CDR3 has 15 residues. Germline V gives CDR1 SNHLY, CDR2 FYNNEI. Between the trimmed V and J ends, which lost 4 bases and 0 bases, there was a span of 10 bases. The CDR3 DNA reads TGTGCCAGCAGTGGCCACACAAGCTCTGGAAACACCATATATTTT. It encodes CASSGHTSSGNTIYF.

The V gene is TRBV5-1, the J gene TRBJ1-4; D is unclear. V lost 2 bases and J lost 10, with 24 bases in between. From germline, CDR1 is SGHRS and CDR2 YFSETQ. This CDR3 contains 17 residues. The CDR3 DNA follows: TGCGCCAGCAGCTTTCGAGCCCTAGGAGGGCCTGAGGCAAAACTGTTTTTT. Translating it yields CASSFRALGGPEAKLFF.

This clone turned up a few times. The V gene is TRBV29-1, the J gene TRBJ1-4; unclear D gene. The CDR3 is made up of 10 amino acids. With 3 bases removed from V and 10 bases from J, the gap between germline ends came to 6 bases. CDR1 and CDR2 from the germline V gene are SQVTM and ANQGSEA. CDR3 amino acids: CSVDTGKLFF. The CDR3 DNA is TGCAGCGTTGATACGGGAAAACTGTTTTTT.

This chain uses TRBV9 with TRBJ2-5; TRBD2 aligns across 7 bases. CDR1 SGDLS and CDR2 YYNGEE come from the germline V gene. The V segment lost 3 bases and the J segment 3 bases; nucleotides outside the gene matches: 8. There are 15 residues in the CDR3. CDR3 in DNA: TGTGCCAGCAGCGCGTCTAGCGGCAGTAAAGAGACCCAGTACTTC. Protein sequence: CASSASSGSKETQYF.

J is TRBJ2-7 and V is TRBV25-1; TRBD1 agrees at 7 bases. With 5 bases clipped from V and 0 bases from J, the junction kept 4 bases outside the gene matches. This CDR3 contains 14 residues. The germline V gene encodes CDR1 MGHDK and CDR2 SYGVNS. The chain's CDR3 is CASSHGTVSYEQYF. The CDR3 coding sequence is TGTGCCAGCAGTCACGGGACAGTCTCCTACGAGCAGTACTTC.

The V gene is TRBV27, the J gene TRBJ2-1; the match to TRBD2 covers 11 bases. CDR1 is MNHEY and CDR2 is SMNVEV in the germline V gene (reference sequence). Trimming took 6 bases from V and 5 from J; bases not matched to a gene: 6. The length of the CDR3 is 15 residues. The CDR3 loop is CASRLIAGGNNEQFF. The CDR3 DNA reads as TGTGCCAGCAGACTAATAGCGGGAGGGAACAATGAGCAGTTCTTC.

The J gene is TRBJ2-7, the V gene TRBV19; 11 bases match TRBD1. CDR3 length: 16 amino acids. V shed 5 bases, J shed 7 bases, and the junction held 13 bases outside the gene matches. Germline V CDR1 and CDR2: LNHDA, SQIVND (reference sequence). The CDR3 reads CASSAGTGGLRKEQYF. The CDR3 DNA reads TGTGCCAGTAGTGCCGGGACAGGGGGTCTTCGGAAAGAGCAGTACTTC.

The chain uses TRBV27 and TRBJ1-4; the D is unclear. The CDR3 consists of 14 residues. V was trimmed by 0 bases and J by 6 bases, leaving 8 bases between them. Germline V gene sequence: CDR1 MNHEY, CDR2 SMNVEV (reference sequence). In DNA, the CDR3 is TGTGCCAGCAGTTTATCTAGGCAGGATGAAAAACTGTTTTTT. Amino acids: CASSLSRQDEKLFF.

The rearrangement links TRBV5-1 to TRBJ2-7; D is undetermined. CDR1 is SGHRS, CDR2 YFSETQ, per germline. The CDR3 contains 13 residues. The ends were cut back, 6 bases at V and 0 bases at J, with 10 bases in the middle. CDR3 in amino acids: CASNPPGSYEQYF. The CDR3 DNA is TGCGCCAGCAATCCCCCGGGCTCCTACGAGCAGTACTTC.

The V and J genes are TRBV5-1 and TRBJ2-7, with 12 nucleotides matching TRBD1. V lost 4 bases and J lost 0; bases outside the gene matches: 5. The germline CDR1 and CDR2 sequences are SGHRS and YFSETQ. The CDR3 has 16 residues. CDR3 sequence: CASSQGDRGLSYEQYF. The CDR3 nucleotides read TGCGCCAGCAGCCAAGGGGACAGGGGGCTCTCCTACGAGCAGTACTTC.

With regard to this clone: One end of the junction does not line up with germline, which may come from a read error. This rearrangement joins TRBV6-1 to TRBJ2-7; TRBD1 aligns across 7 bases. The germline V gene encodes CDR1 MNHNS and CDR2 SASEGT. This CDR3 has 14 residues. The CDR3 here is CASREDRELYEQYF. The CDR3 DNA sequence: TGTGCCAGCAGGGAAGACAGGGAGTTGTACGAGCAGTACTTC.

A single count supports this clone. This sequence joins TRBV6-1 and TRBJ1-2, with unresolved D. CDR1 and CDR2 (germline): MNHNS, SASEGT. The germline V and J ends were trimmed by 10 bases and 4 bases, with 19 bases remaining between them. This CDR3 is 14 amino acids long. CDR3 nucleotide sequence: TGTGCCATCTCAATGTACCGGGAGGGCTATGGCTACACCTTC. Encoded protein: CAISMYREGYGYTF.

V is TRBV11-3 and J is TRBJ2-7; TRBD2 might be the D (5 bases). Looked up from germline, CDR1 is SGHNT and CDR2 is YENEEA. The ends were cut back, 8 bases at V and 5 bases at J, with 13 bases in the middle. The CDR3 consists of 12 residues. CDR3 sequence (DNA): TGTGCCAGCCGCCCCACCGGGGACGAGCAGTACTTC. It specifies CASRPTGDEQYF.

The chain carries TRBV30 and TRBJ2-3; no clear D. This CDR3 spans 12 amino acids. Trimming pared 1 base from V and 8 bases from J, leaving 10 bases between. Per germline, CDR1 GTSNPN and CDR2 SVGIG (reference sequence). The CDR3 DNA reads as TGTGCCTGGAGTGGATCCCTGGCTACGCAGTATTTT. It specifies CAWSGSLATQYF.

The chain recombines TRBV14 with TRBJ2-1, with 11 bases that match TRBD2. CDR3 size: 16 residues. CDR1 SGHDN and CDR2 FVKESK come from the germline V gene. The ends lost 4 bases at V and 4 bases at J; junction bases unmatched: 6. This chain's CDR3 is CASSRLAGGKYNEQFF. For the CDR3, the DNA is TGTGCCAGCAGCCGCCTAGCGGGGGGCAAGTACAATGAGCAGTTCTTC.

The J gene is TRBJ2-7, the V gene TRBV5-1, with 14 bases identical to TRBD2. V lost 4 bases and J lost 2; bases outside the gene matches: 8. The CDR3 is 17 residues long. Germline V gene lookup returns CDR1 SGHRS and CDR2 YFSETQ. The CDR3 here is CASSHGLAGGGAYEQYF. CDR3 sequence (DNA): TGCGCCAGCAGCCACGGACTAGCGGGAGGCGGGGCCTACGAGCAGTACTTC.

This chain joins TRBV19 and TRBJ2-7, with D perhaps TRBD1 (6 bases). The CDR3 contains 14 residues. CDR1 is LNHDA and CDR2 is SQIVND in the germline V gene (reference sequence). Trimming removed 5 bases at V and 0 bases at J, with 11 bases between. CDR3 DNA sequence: TGTGCCAGTAGTGGCCGGACAGACTCCTACGAGCAGTACTTC. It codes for CASSGRTDSYEQYF.

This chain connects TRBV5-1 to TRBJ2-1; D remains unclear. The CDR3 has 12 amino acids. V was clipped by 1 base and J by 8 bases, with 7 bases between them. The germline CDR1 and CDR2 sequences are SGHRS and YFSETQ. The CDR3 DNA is TGCGCCAGCAGCTTGTTCGAGGATGAGCAGTTCTTC. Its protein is CASSLFEDEQFF.

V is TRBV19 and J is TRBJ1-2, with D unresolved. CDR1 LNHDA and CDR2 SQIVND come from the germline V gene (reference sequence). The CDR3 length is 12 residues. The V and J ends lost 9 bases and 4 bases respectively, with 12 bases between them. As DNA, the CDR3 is TGTGCCAGGATGGAGGTTCCCTATGGCTACACCTTC. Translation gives CARMEVPYGYTF.

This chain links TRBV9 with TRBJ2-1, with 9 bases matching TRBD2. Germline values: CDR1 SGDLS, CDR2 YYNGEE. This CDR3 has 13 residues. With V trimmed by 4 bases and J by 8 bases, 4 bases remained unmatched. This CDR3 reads CASSPGLAYEQFF. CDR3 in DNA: TGTGCCAGCAGCCCGGGACTAGCCTATGAGCAGTTCTTC.

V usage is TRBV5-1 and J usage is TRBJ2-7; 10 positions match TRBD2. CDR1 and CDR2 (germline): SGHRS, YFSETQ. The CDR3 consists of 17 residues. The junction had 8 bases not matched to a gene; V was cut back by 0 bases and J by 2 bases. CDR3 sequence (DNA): TGCGCCAGCAGCTTGGTCCGGACTAGCGGTACCACCTACGAGCAGTACTTC. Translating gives CASSLVRTSGTTYEQYF.

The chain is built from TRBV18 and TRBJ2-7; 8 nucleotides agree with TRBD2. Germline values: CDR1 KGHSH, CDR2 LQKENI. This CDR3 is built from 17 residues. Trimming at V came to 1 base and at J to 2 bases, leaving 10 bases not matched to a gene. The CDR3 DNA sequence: TGTGCCAGCTCACCACGAGAGCGGGGGAGTTCCGCCTACGAGCAGTACTTC. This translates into CASSPRERGSSAYEQYF.

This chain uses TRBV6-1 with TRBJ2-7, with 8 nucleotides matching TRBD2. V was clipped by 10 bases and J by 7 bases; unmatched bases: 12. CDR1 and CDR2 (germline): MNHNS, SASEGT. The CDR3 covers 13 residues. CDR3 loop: CAIAQAGAWEQYF. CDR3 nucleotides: TGTGCCATAGCACAAGCGGGAGCTTGGGAGCAGTACTTC.

CDR3 coding DNA: TGTGCCAGCAGCTTGGGCGGAGGTGGCGCAGATACGCAGTATTTT. Its translation is CASSLGGGGADTQYF. The chain carries TRBV7-6 and TRBJ2-3; D perhaps matches TRBD2 (5 bases). V lost 3 bases to trimming and J lost 4 bases, with 14 bases between them. In germline, CDR1 is SGHVS, CDR2 FNYEAQ. The CDR3 is 15 residues long.

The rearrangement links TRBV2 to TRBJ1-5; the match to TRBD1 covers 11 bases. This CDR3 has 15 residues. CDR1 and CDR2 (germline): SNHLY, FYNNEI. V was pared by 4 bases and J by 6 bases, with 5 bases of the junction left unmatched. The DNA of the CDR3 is TGTGCCAGCAGTGTAAGGACAGGGGGCGGTCAGCCCCAGCATTTT. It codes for CASSVRTGGGQPQHF.

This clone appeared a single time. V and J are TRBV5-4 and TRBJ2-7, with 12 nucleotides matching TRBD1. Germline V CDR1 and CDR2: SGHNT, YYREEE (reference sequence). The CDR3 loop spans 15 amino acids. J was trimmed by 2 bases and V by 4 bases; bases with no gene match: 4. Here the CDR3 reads CASSQGQGATYEQYF. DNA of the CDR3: TGTGCCAGCAGCCAGGGACAGGGGGCCACCTACGAGCAGTACTTC. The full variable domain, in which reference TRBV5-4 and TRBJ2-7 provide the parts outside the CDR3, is ETGVTQSPTHLIKTRGQQVTLRCSSQSGHNTVSWYQQALGQGPQFIFQYYREEENGRGNFPPRFSGLQFPNYSSELNVNALELDDSALYLCASSQGQGATYEQYFGPGTRLTVT.

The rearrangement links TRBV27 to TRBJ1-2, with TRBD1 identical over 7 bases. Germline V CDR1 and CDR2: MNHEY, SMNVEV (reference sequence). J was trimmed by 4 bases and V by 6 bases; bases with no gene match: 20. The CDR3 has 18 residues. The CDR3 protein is CASSYTGTEGPNPYGYTF. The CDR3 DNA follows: TGTGCCAGCAGCTACACCGGGACAGAGGGGCCCAATCCCTATGGCTACACCTTC.

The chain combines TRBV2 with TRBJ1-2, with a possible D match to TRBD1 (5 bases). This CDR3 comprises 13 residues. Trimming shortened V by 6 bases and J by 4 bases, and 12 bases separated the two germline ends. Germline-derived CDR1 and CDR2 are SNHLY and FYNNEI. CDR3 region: CASSPDSLYGYTF. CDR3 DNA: TGTGCCAGCAGCCCCGACAGCCTCTATGGCTACACCTTC.

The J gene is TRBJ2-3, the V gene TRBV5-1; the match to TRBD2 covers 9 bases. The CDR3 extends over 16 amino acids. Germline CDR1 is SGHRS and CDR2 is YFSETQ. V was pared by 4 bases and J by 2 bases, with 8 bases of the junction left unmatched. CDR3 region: CASSRSGGPTTDTQYF. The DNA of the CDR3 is TGCGCCAGCAGCAGGAGCGGGGGGCCGACCACAGATACGCAGTATTTT.

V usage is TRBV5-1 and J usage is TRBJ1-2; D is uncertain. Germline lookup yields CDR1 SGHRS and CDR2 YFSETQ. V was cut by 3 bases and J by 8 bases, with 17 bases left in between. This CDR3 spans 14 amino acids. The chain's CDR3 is CASSSSHSARGYTF. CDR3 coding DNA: TGCGCCAGCAGCTCGAGCCACTCAGCGCGGGGCTACACCTTC. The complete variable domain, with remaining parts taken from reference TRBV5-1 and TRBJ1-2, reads KAGVTQTPRYLIKTRGQQVTLSCSPISGHRSVSWYQQTPGQGLQFLFEYFSETQRNKGNFPGRFSGRQFSNSRSEMNVSTLELGDSALYLCASSSSHSARGYTFGSGTRLTVV.